This T cell receptor (beta chain) was identified in a study of shared clonotypes between healthy human individuals. Study-wide background: Sampling drew on donors who were a couple of women and a few men aged 18 to 49.

This clone appeared once. What it recognizes is unknown. Each subset's genomic DNA was split evenly across several immunoSEQ plates. Clones were read by immunoSEQ multiplex PCR, and TCRdb kept only the in-frame ones, dropping some. The table has around 1.6 million clones, 95% to 99% seen once. The study, taken as a whole, reports: Clonotypes which were not shared had lower generation probabilities than clonotypes that all four donors shared.

The sequencing sample was made of naive CD4+ T cells sorted from blood. The subset here: CD45RA+ positively selected. This TCR was recovered from a man aged 25 to 40 in good health.

CDR3 bases: TGTGCCAGCAGTCCCGGGGTTAGCACAGATACGCAGTATTTT. Its translation is CASSPGVSTDTQYF. The chain couples TRBV27 to TRBJ2-3; possibly TRBD2 for D (5 bases). With 5 bases removed from V and 0 bases from J, the gap between germline ends came to 9 bases. Germline V gives CDR1 MNHEY, CDR2 SMNVEV (reference sequence). The CDR3 totals 14 residues.